Each of the 22 T cell receptor beta chains below was sequenced from the same sample in a study of T cell responses to AZD1222 COVID-19 vaccine. Measured with immunoSEQ multiplex PCR; TCRdb has only the in-frame clones, and not every one. The table records some 150,000 clones, approximately 89% of them present only once. The specimen was peripheral blood, collected on day 0 of AZD1222 vaccination. The origin of the receptors is an adult in good health.

This chain links TRBV28 with TRBJ1-2; D possibly corresponds to TRBD1 (5 bases). Trimming left V 3 bases short and J 3 bases short, with 14 bases between. The CDR3 loop spans 15 amino acids. Looked up from germline, CDR1 is MDHEN and CDR2 is SYDVKM. The CDR3 nucleotides read TGTGCCAGCAGTTTTGTGGGGGGATACGACTATGGCTACACCTTC. This translates into CASSFVGGYDYGYTF.

The J gene is TRBJ2-1, the V gene TRBV28; the match to TRBD2 covers 7 bases. The CDR3 is 14 residues long. V trimming: 3 bases; J trimming: 7 bases; junction bases outside the gene matches: 6. From germline, CDR1 is MDHEN and CDR2 SYDVKM. The CDR3: CASSFSAGYNEQFF. The CDR3 DNA reads as TGTGCCAGCAGTTTTTCAGCGGGATATAATGAGCAGTTCTTC.

This rearrangement joins TRBV19 to TRBJ2-3; D perhaps matches TRBD2 (5 bases). Germline V CDR1 and CDR2: LNHDA, SQIVND (reference sequence). V gave up 5 bases and J gave up 1 base, with 16 bases separating them. This CDR3 contains 16 residues. The chain's CDR3 is CASSGTSGLGTDTQYF. The CDR3 DNA is TGTGCCAGTAGTGGAACGAGCGGATTGGGCACAGATACGCAGTATTTT.

The chain carries TRBV5-1 and TRBJ1-6; D perhaps matches TRBD1 (6 bases). Germline V lookup: CDR1 SGHRS, CDR2 YFSETQ. Deletions cut 4 bases from V and 8 bases from J, with 10 bases between. CDR3 length: 13 amino acids. The CDR3, as DNA: TGCGCCAGCAGCCTGGGGGGCTATTCACCCCTCCACTTT. The encoded protein is CASSLGGYSPLHF.

The chain is built from TRBV24-1 and TRBJ2-1, with TRBD2 matching over 7 bases. Trimming removed 3 bases from V and 0 bases from J; junction bases left unmatched: 10. Per the germline V gene, CDR1 is KGHDR and CDR2 is SFDVKD. This CDR3 region has 18 residues. The DNA of the CDR3 is TGTGCCACCAGTGATCCGACCCCTAGCGGTAGCTCCTACAATGAGCAGTTCTTC. This codes for CATSDPTPSGSSYNEQFF.

The chain combines TRBV9 with TRBJ2-1; no reliable D call. CDR1 and CDR2 from the germline V gene are SGDLS and YYNGEE. CDR3 length: 14 amino acids. The germline V and J ends were trimmed by 3 bases and 2 bases, with 9 bases remaining between them. The CDR3 DNA follows: TGTGCCAGCAGCGGGCGACAAGCCTACAATGAGCAGTTCTTC. Amino acids: CASSGRQAYNEQFF.

V and J are TRBV18 and TRBJ2-6; no firm D call. Per the germline V gene, CDR1 is KGHSH and CDR2 is LQKENI. Trimming shortened V by 3 bases and J by 0 bases, and 6 bases separated the two germline ends. The CDR3 spans 15 residues. The CDR3 DNA reads TGTGCCAGCTCACCCCCTAACTCTGGGGCCAACGTCCTGACTTTC. Its protein is CASSPPNSGANVLTF. The full variable domain, its missing parts supplied by reference TRBV18 and TRBJ2-6, is NAGVMQNPRHLVRRRGQEARLRCSPMKGHSHVYWYRQLPEEGLKFMVYLQKENIIDESGMPKERFSAEFPKEGPSILRIQQVVRGDSAAYFCASSPPNSGANVLTFGAGSRLTVL.

The rearrangement links TRBV6-6 to TRBJ2-2; TRBD1 aligns across 8 bases. CDR3 size: 16 residues. Germline V gene sequence: CDR1 MNHNY, CDR2 SVGAGI (reference sequence). V was pared by 6 bases and J by 4 bases, with 10 bases of the junction left unmatched. Here the CDR3 reads CASRPDRGLSTGELFF. The CDR3 bases are TGTGCCAGCAGACCTGACAGGGGTTTGAGCACCGGGGAGCTGTTTTTT.

The CDR3, as DNA: TGTGCCAGCAGGACGGGCAGGACTAGCGATACGCAGTATTTT. Encoded protein: CASRTGRTSDTQYF. The rearrangement links TRBV7-9 to TRBJ2-3, with 8 nucleotides matching TRBD2. CDR1 is SEHNR, CDR2 FQNEAQ, per germline (reference sequence). CDR3 length: 14 residues. V was clipped by 6 bases and J by 6 bases; unmatched bases: 8.

This sequence joins TRBV28 and TRBJ1-5, with D possibly matching TRBD1 (5 bases). Trimming stripped 2 bases from V and 6 bases from J, with 20 bases between. Germline CDR1 is MDHEN and CDR2 is SYDVKM. The CDR3 is made up of 17 amino acids. The DNA for the CDR3 is TGTGCCAGCAGTTTAAAGAGGGGCCAGGGAGGAGGTCAGCCCCAGCATTTT. As protein: CASSLKRGQGGGQPQHF.

The genes are TRBV28 and TRBJ2-7; 7 nucleotides line up with TRBD2. The germline V gene encodes CDR1 MDHEN and CDR2 SYDVKM. The CDR3 totals 17 residues. After removal of 8 bases from V and 0 bases from J, the junction contained 16 bases not matched to a gene. DNA of the CDR3: TGTGCCAGCCACCCACCCACCCCCCTAGCGGACTCCTACGAGCAGTACTTC. It translates to CASHPPTPLADSYEQYF. Complete variable domain (other parts from reference TRBV28 and TRBJ2-7): DVKVTQSSRYLVKRTGEKVFLECVQDMDHENMFWYRQDPGLGLRLIYFSYDVKMKEKGDIPEGYSVSREKKERFSLILESASTNQTSMYLCASHPPTPLADSYEQYFGPGTRLTVT.

As for this clone: An end of the junction does not agree with germline; a read error may underlie this. This rearrangement joins TRBV7-7 to TRBJ2-5, with 9 positions matching TRBD1. Germline loops: CDR1 SSHAT, CDR2 FNYEAQ (reference sequence). This CDR3 has 14 amino acids. The CDR3 is CASSPGTGQETQYF. The CDR3 DNA reads as TGTGCTAGCAGCCCCGGGACAGGGCAAGAGACCCAGTACTTC.

The chain has TRBV28 and TRBJ1-6, with D perhaps matching TRBD1 (6 bases). Germline CDR1 and CDR2: MDHEN and SYDVKM. V lost 3 bases, J lost 7 bases, and 7 bases lay in between. This CDR3 is 13 amino acids long. The CDR3 region is CASSFTGNSPLHF. The CDR3 DNA is TGTGCCAGCAGTTTCACAGGGAATTCACCCCTCCACTTT.

Here the CDR3 reads CASSPGTYSYEQYF. The CDR3 DNA reads TGTGCCAGCAGTCCCGGGACTTACTCCTACGAGCAGTACTTC. The chain joins TRBV6-5 to TRBJ2-7, with TRBD2 as a possible D gene (6 bases). The CDR3 totals 14 residues. V lost 5 bases, J lost 0 bases, and 11 bases lay in between. Germline CDR1 and CDR2: MNHEY and SVGAGI.

The table lists this clone with a few counts. The chain employs TRBV7-3 and TRBJ2-3; D remains unclear. The germline gives CDR1 SGHTA, CDR2 FQGTGA. The CDR3 is made up of 13 amino acids. V shed 4 bases and J shed 1 base, with 6 bases lying between them. DNA for the CDR3: TGTGCCAGCAGCTACGCCCGCACAGATACGCAGTATTTT. Translated: CASSYARTDTQYF.

A single count supports this clone. The chain uses TRBV5-1 and TRBJ2-5; D is undetermined. From germline, CDR1 is SGHRS and CDR2 YFSETQ. Between the trimmed V and J ends, which lost 5 bases and 1 base, there was a span of 12 bases. CDR3 length: 14 residues. For the CDR3, the DNA is TGCGCCAGCAGACGAGACGCCCTCCAAGAGACCCAGTACTTC. It is translated as CASRRDALQETQYF.

Here the CDR3 reads CASSPTSRAGTGELFF. The CDR3 coding sequence is TGTGCCAGCTCACCGACCTCTAGGGCGGGTACCGGGGAGCTGTTTTTT. The rearrangement links TRBV18 to TRBJ2-2, with TRBD2 as a possible D gene (5 bases). Trimming cost V 3 bases and J 5 bases, with 16 bases left between them. The germline V gene encodes CDR1 KGHSH and CDR2 LQKENI. There are 16 residues in the CDR3.

The sample holds one count of this clone. The rearrangement uses TRBV13 and TRBJ2-5; D perhaps matches TRBD1 (7 bases). Germline-derived CDR1 and CDR2 are PRHDT and FYEKMQ (reference sequence). This CDR3 comprises 15 residues. V was clipped by 0 bases and J by 3 bases, with 11 bases between them. The DNA of the CDR3 is TGTGCCAGCAGCTTAGGTGCCAGGGGGGAAGAGACCCAGTACTTC. Its translation is CASSLGARGEETQYF.

The J gene is TRBJ2-5, the V gene TRBV28; 9 bases are shared with TRBD2. V lost 4 bases, J lost 0 bases, and 9 bases stayed unmatched. The CDR3 is made up of 17 amino acids. Germline V gene lookup returns CDR1 MDHEN and CDR2 SYDVKM. The CDR3 here is CASSSSSGTSYQETQYF. The CDR3 coding sequence is TGTGCCAGCAGTTCCTCTAGCGGGACCAGTTACCAAGAGACCCAGTACTTC.

V is TRBV6-5 and J is TRBJ1-2, with D hard to call. CDR1 is MNHEY and CDR2 is SVGAGI in the germline V gene. The CDR3 contains 14 residues. V was pared by 7 bases and J by 1 base, with 13 bases between. CDR3 loop: CASKTIGFNYGYTF. DNA of the CDR3: TGTGCCAGCAAAACGATCGGATTTAACTATGGCTACACCTTC.

This chain connects TRBV5-1 to TRBJ2-2; no clear D. The germline V gene has CDR1 SGHRS and CDR2 YFSETQ. V dropped 0 bases and J dropped 7 bases, with 13 bases sitting between them. The CDR3 totals 15 residues. The DNA for the CDR3 is TGCGCCAGCAGCTTGGTGACACCAGTCCTCGGGGAGCTGTTTTTT. This sequence encodes CASSLVTPVLGELFF.

The genes are TRBV7-2 and TRBJ1-2; D remains ambiguous. The CDR3 runs 13 residues. Trimming stripped 4 bases from V and 3 bases from J, with 9 bases between. CDR1 SGHTA and CDR2 FQGNSA come from the germline V gene. CDR3 DNA sequence: TGTGCCAGCAGCTCCCGGTCGTACTATGGCTACACCTTC. Protein sequence: CASSSRSYYGYTF.